This T cell receptor beta chain was profiled in a study of CD8 T cells in Susac syndrome. From germline, CDR1 is MNHEY and CDR2 SMNVEV (reference sequence). The CDR3 sequence is 14 residues long. V was clipped by 3 bases and J by 8 bases, with 14 bases between them. RNA, at 0.5 to 1 ug, was reverse transcribed with random hexamers. TCRdb independently ran MiXCR on the immunoSEQ multiplex PCR reads; one entry per CDR3 protein. The data show around 220,000 distinct CDR3 sequences, roughly 90% seen once. This clonotype was observed once. The chain is built from TRBV27 and TRBJ2-1; D possibly uses TRBD1 or TRBD2 (5 bases each). The sequence came from a human donor with multiple sclerosis. The sequencing sample was made of CD8+ T cells from PBMCs. CDR3 loop: CASSLSLLGDEQFF. CDR3 nucleotide sequence: TGTGCCAGCAGTTTGTCACTCCTGGGGGATGAGCAGTTCTTC.